A single sample is the source of the 27 T cell receptor beta chains below, sequenced in a study of technical replicates of blood from several donors. Clones were sequenced by immunoSEQ multiplex PCR, and TCRdb holds only the in-frame ones, with some missing. The table records roughly 80,000 clones, roughly 96% of them present only once. The sample was T cells isolated from PBMCs. The receptors originated from a human donor in good health.

The chain has TRBV2 and TRBJ1-1; no firm D call. Germline V lookup: CDR1 SNHLY, CDR2 FYNNEI. Deletions cut 8 bases from V and 4 bases from J, with 14 bases between. CDR3 length equals 13 residues. The CDR3 loop is CASCMTLVTEAFF. The CDR3 coding sequence is TGTGCCAGCTGTATGACTTTGGTCACTGAAGCTTTCTTT. Together with reference TRBV2 and TRBJ1-1, the CDR3 gives the full variable domain: EPEVTQTPSHQVTQMGQEVILRCVPISNHLYFYWYRQILGQKVEFLVSFYNNEISEKSEIFDDQFSVERPDGSNFTLKIRSTKLEDSAMYFCASCMTLVTEAFFGQGTRLTVV.

The chain employs TRBV7-9 and TRBJ2-5, with 8 positions matching TRBD2. Trimming at V came to 5 bases and at J to 1 base, leaving 9 bases not matched to a gene. Germline CDR1 and CDR2: SEHNR and FQNEAQ (reference sequence). The CDR3 covers 16 residues. The chain's CDR3 is CASSSRPSGFQETQYF. The CDR3 region has the DNA TGTGCCAGCAGCAGTCGTCCTAGCGGGTTCCAAGAGACCCAGTACTTC.

This sequence joins TRBV14 and TRBJ2-2; perhaps TRBD2 as D (6 bases). Germline CDR1 reads SGHDN; CDR2 reads FVKESK. Trimming cost V 2 bases and J 4 bases, with 20 bases left between them. The CDR3 has 18 amino acids. The CDR3 DNA reads TGTGCCAGCAGCCAAATCCCAGGACATCTAGCGAGCACCGGGGAGCTGTTTTTT. The encoded protein is CASSQIPGHLASTGELFF.

V usage is TRBV6-1 and J usage is TRBJ1-1; maybe TRBD1 (6 bases). Germline loops: CDR1 MNHNS, CDR2 SASEGT. Trimming shortened V by 2 bases and J by 4 bases, and 11 bases separated the two germline ends. The CDR3 length is 14 residues. This CDR3 is CASSESTGITEAFF. In nucleotides, the CDR3 is TGTGCCAGCAGTGAATCTACAGGGATCACTGAAGCTTTCTTT.

The rearrangement links TRBV7-2 to TRBJ2-1, with no clear D. CDR3 length: 15 amino acids. The germline gives CDR1 SGHTA, CDR2 FQGNSA. Trimming took 0 bases from V and 0 from J, leaving 6 bases between them. This chain's CDR3 is CASSLAPGSYNEQFF. The CDR3 DNA follows: TGTGCCAGCAGCTTAGCTCCGGGCTCCTACAATGAGCAGTTCTTC. The entire variable domain, with the rest obtained from reference TRBV7-2 and TRBJ2-1, is as follows: GAGVSQSPSNKVTEKGKDVELRCDPISGHTALYWYRQSLGQGLEFLIYFQGNSAPDKSGLPSDRFSAERTGGSVSTLTIQRTQQEDSAVYLCASSLAPGSYNEQFFGPGTRLTVL.

The chain joins TRBV30 to TRBJ2-3; D gene uncertain. Germline-derived CDR1 and CDR2 are GTSNPN and SVGIG (reference sequence). V lost 5 bases and J 0 bases, leaving 12 bases between the germline ends. CDR3 length: 14 amino acids. CDR3 amino acids: CAWQKTVSTDTQYF. In DNA, the CDR3 is TGTGCCTGGCAAAAAACAGTTAGCACAGATACGCAGTATTTT.

The CDR3 loop is CASSVFSSRRDIYGYTF. Written as DNA, the CDR3 is TGTGCCAGCAGTGTCTTTTCCTCGCGCCGCGACATTTATGGCTACACCTTC. J is TRBJ1-2 and V is TRBV2; D is unresolved. The CDR3 length is 17 residues. The V gene lost 4 bases and the J gene lost 5 bases, with 23 bases spanning the gap. Germline-derived CDR1 and CDR2 are SNHLY and FYNNEI.

The chain joins TRBV11-2 to TRBJ2-3; a weak D match, TRBD1 (5 bases). The CDR3 runs 17 residues. Trimming shortened V by 3 bases and J by 2 bases, and 18 bases separated the two germline ends. The germline CDR1 and CDR2 sequences are SGHAT and FQNNGV. The CDR3 DNA reads TGTGCCAGCAGCTTTTTCAAAGGGGAAGGGTTCACAGATACGCAGTATTTT. Residues: CASSFFKGEGFTDTQYF.

The chain joins TRBV7-9 to TRBJ1-5, with 9 bases matching TRBD1. Looked up from germline, CDR1 is SEHNR and CDR2 is FQNEAQ (reference sequence). Trimming cost V 5 bases and J 7 bases; bases outside gene matches: 6. The CDR3 is made up of 14 amino acids. The CDR3 nucleotides are TGTGCCAGCAGCGCAGGGACAGGGAACCAGCCCCAGCATTTT. Amino acids: CASSAGTGNQPQHF.

Concerning this clone: At one end, the junction sequence differs from germline, possibly due to a read error. The gene calls are TRBV5-4 and TRBJ2-1; perhaps TRBD2 as D (6 bases). The CDR3 is 15 amino acids. Germline V gene data show CDR1 as SGHNT and CDR2 as YYREEE (reference sequence). The CDR3 reads CASSPAGGELLQEVF. As DNA, the CDR3 is TGTGCCAGCAGCCCTGCGGGCGGGGAACTTCTTCAGGAGGTCTTC. Combining the CDR3 with reference TRBV5-4 and TRBJ2-1 gives the whole variable domain ETGVTQSPTHLIKTRGQQVTLRCSSQSGHNTVSWYQQALGQGPQFIFQYYREEENGRGNFPPRFSGLQFPNYSSELNVNALELDDSALYLCASSPAGGELLQEVFGPGTRLTVL.

This rearrangement joins TRBV5-1 to TRBJ2-7, with D tentatively TRBD1 (6 bases). V was trimmed by 4 bases and J by 0 bases, leaving 14 bases between them. The CDR3 runs to 15 residues. The germline V gene has CDR1 SGHRS and CDR2 YFSETQ. For the CDR3, the DNA is TGCGCCAGCAGCGGGGGCCAAGGCTACTCCTACGAGCAGTACTTC. Its translation: CASSGGQGYSYEQYF.

This chain uses TRBV5-1 with TRBJ2-1; D ambiguous. This CDR3 is built from 14 residues. V gave up 4 bases and J gave up 5 bases, with 13 bases separating them. CDR1 is SGHRS and CDR2 is YFSETQ in the germline V gene. This CDR3 is CASSPLRFDNEQFF. CDR3 bases: TGCGCCAGCAGCCCACTACGATTCGACAATGAGCAGTTCTTC.

This clone is a singleton in its sample. The rearrangement uses TRBV2 and TRBJ1-5; D unclear. The CDR3 runs to 16 residues. The germline gives CDR1 SNHLY, CDR2 FYNNEI. The V end was cut by 6 bases, the J end by 2 bases, with 17 bases between. The CDR3 spells CASRPSWRAGNQPQHF. CDR3 nucleotides: TGTGCCAGCAGACCTAGTTGGCGGGCGGGCAATCAGCCCCAGCATTTT.

This clone was observed a single time. The chain joins TRBV10-1 to TRBJ2-5, with D maybe TRBD2 (5 bases). V lost 6 bases, J lost 2 bases, and 10 bases lay in between. The CDR3 is 13 residues long. Germline lookup yields CDR1 WNHNN and CDR2 SYGVQD (reference sequence). For the CDR3, the DNA is TGCGCCAGCAGCTTACGGGGTCAAGAGACCCAGTACTTC. Its protein is CASSLRGQETQYF.

The chain couples TRBV7-2 to TRBJ2-3; 7 nucleotides line up with TRBD1. V lost 0 bases to trimming and J lost 2 bases; unmatched junction nucleotides: 8. The CDR3 loop spans 17 amino acids. The V gene's germline CDR1 is SGHTA and CDR2 FQGNSA. CDR3 bases: TGTGCCAGCAGCTTAGCGGGACAGAGGCGGTCCACAGATACGCAGTATTTT. As protein: CASSLAGQRRSTDTQYF.

This rearrangement joins TRBV7-9 to TRBJ2-1, with D possibly being TRBD1 (6 bases). This CDR3 comprises 15 residues. CDR1 is SEHNR and CDR2 is FQNEAQ in the germline V gene (reference sequence). V was pared by 5 bases and J by 1 base, with 12 bases between. The chain's CDR3 is CASSHRDTSYNEQFF. The CDR3 DNA is TGTGCCAGCAGCCACCGGGACACATCCTACAATGAGCAGTTCTTC.

The chain carries TRBV29-1 and TRBJ2-1; a possible D gene is TRBD2 (6 bases). The CDR3 has 12 amino acids. Deletions cut 8 bases from V and 4 bases from J, with 12 bases between. CDR1 and CDR2 (germline): SQVTM, ANQGSEA. In nucleotides, the CDR3 is TGCAGCCTGAGGGGAGGTTACAATGAGCAGTTCTTC. Its protein is CSLRGGYNEQFF.

The chain uses TRBV9 and TRBJ2-3, with 8 bases lining up with TRBD2. The germline V gene encodes CDR1 SGDLS and CDR2 YYNGEE. The CDR3 consists of 20 residues. V shed 2 bases, J shed 0 bases, and the junction held 17 bases outside the gene matches. This CDR3 reads CASSVGTSLRTPRSTDTQYF. The DNA for the CDR3 is TGTGCCAGCAGCGTTGGGACTAGTCTTAGAACCCCTCGGAGCACAGATACGCAGTATTTT. Full variable domain (rest looked up from reference TRBV9 and TRBJ2-3): DSGVTQTPKHLITATGQRVTLRCSPRSGDLSVYWYQQSLDQGLQFLIQYYNGEERAKGNILERFSAQQFPDLHSELNLSSLELGDSALYFCASSVGTSLRTPRSTDTQYFGPGTRLTVL.

The chain joins TRBV4-1 to TRBJ1-1; 8 bases agree with TRBD1. Trimming cost V 2 bases and J 2 bases; bases outside gene matches: 7. The CDR3 totals 16 residues. The germline V gene encodes CDR1 MGHRA and CDR2 YSYEKL. CDR3 sequence (DNA): TGCGCCAGCAGCCAATTTCCGGGACAGGCTAACACTGAAGCTTTCTTT. Its translation is CASSQFPGQANTEAFF.

This chain joins TRBV11-3 and TRBJ2-2; D might be TRBD2 (6 bases). The length of the CDR3 is 15 residues. Trimming left V 3 bases short and J 2 bases short, with 10 bases between. Per germline, CDR1 SGHNT and CDR2 YENEEA. The CDR3 loop reads CASSLGLDNTGELFF. The CDR3 region has the DNA TGTGCCAGCAGCTTGGGACTTGATAACACCGGGGAGCTGTTTTTT.

The V call is TRBV9, the J call TRBJ2-1; 8 bases agree with TRBD2. J was trimmed by 9 bases and V by 3 bases; bases with no gene match: 11. This CDR3 region has 15 residues. Germline-derived CDR1 and CDR2 are SGDLS and YYNGEE. The CDR3 spells CASSANGGLEREQFF. The CDR3 coding sequence is TGTGCCAGCAGCGCAAATGGGGGACTAGAGCGTGAGCAGTTCTTC.

The chain recombines TRBV29-1 with TRBJ2-1, with 10 positions matching TRBD2. This CDR3 is built from 13 residues. Germline loops: CDR1 SQVTM, CDR2 ANQGSEA. V lost 7 bases to trimming and J lost 9 bases; unmatched junction nucleotides: 9. The CDR3 coding sequence is TGCAGCGCTCTAGCGGGAGATCGGGTTGAGCAGTTCTTC. Protein sequence: CSALAGDRVEQFF.

The rearrangement uses TRBV7-6 and TRBJ2-1; the D gene is possibly TRBD1 (6 bases). CDR1 is SGHVS, CDR2 FNYEAQ, per germline. V lost 5 bases and J 7 bases, leaving 15 bases between the germline ends. The CDR3 contains 14 residues. CDR3 loop: CASSPRQVRNEQFF. For the CDR3, the DNA is TGTGCCAGCAGCCCCCGACAGGTGCGTAATGAGCAGTTCTTC. Using reference TRBV7-6 and TRBJ2-1 for the parts outside the CDR3, the full variable domain is GAGVSQSPRYKVTKRGQDVALRCDPISGHVSLYWYRQALGQGPEFLTYFNYEAQQDKSGLPNDRFSAERPEGSISTLTIQRTEQRDSAMYRCASSPRQVRNEQFFGPGTRLTVL.

CDR3 amino acids: CASSFGQGNGTGELFF. CDR3 bases: TGTGCCAGCAGCTTCGGACAGGGCAACGGCACCGGGGAGCTGTTTTTT. J is TRBJ2-2 and V is TRBV7-6; TRBD1 agrees at 8 bases. Germline CDR1 is SGHVS and CDR2 is FNYEAQ. Trimming at V came to 3 bases and at J to 4 bases, leaving 7 bases not matched to a gene. The CDR3 runs to 16 residues.

J is TRBJ2-3 and V is TRBV5-1; TRBD2 matches at 10 bases. CDR1 and CDR2 (germline): SGHRS, YFSETQ. The CDR3 consists of 14 residues. After removal of 8 bases from V and 1 base from J, the junction contained 4 bases not matched to a gene. DNA for the CDR3: TGCGCCAGTGCCGGGACTAGCGGCACAGATACGCAGTATTTT. It specifies CASAGTSGTDTQYF.

In this sample, this clone turned up once. This chain uses TRBV4-2 with TRBJ2-5; 9 bases fit TRBD2. The V and J ends lost 0 bases and 4 bases, in that order; junction bases with no gene match: 6. There are 16 residues in the CDR3. Germline-derived CDR1 and CDR2 are LGHNA and YNFKEQ. CDR3 DNA: TGTGCCAGCAGCCAAGACCCTAGCGGGACCGGAGAGACCCAGTACTTC. Protein: CASSQDPSGTGETQYF.

The chain links TRBV7-9 to TRBJ1-6, with D possibly TRBD1 on 5 matching bases. Deletions cut 6 bases from V and 7 bases from J, with 10 bases between. Germline loops: CDR1 SEHNR, CDR2 FQNEAQ (reference sequence). This CDR3 has 13 amino acids. Written as DNA, the CDR3 is TGTGCCAGCAGGTCCACAGGAAATTCACCCCTCCACTTT. Translated: CASRSTGNSPLHF. Based on the CDR3 plus reference TRBV7-9 and TRBJ1-6, the full variable domain is DTGVSQNPRHKITKRGQNVTFRCDPISEHNRLYWYRQTLGQGPEFLTYFQNEAQLEKSRLLSDRFSAERPKGSFSTLEIQRTEQGDSAMYLCASRSTGNSPLHFGNGTRLTVT.